Given below is one T cell receptor beta chain in context. This record belongs to a study of neoadjuvant anti-PD-1 for oral cavity cancer. Across the study: Patients without progression received a fourth nivolumab dose around day 43, then surgical resection on days 50-56.

The repertoire was sequenced with immunoSEQ multiplex PCR; TCRdb's copy has only in-frame clones and lacks some. The sample includes around 31,000 clones, around nine tenths seen only once; the top ten take about 3.7%. Germline loops: CDR1 MNHEY, CDR2 SMNVEV (reference sequence). J lost 3 bases, V lost 5 bases, and 2 bases had no gene match. This CDR3 has 13 amino acids. The input for sequencing was PBMCs, taken before nivolumab (anti-PD-1) treatment. The rearrangement links TRBV27 to TRBJ1-2; 8 bases line up with TRBD1. The clonotype was recovered from a person aged 35 to 85 with oral cavity squamous cell carcinoma. CDR3 sequence: CASSLDRDYGYTF. The CDR3 nucleotides read TGTGCCAGCAGTCTGGACAGGGACTATGGCTACACCTTC.